This T cell receptor beta chain is drawn from a study of high-grade serous ovarian cancer treatment subgroups. Study at large: On average, 14,192 reads and 6,500 to 8,000 unique TCR beta rearrangements were obtained per sample.

The tumor samples were collected prior to definitive surgery or chemotherapy. V gave up 0 bases and J gave up 1 base, with 11 bases separating them. The CDR3 sequence is 16 residues long. The germline gives CDR1 SGDLS, CDR2 YYNGEE. Study-wide findings and caveats: TCR relatedness rose with neoantigen level and trended with mutation load. Repertoire analysis covered CDR3 alone, not CDR1 or CDR2. Repertoire similarity ranged roughly 0.11 to 0.85 between tumors of one patient.

The data were produced by immunoSEQ multiplex PCR, yet TCRdb's version contains in-frame clones alone and is incomplete. The sample includes about 15,000 clones, roughly 90% seen only once; the top ten take around 6.4%. With respect to this clone: What it binds is unknown.

This clonotype originated in a human donor with high-grade serous ovarian cancer. The chain carries TRBV9 and TRBJ2-1; D possibly corresponds to TRBD1 (5 bases). Sequenced sample: tumor tissue. DNA of the CDR3: TGTGCCAGCAGCGTAGGGGGCGGCTCTTCCTACAATGAGCAGTTCTTC. Translated, it gives CASSVGGGSSYNEQFF.